The 21 T cell receptor beta chains given below trace back to one sample, sequenced in a study of cytomegalovirus exposure and HLA in healthy donors. It was with 60 Vbeta and 13 Jbeta primers that the PCR ran. Repertoires were generated with immunoSEQ multiplex PCR, while TCRdb's copy carries only in-frame clones and drops some. The sample yields 65,000 to 95,000 clones, of which the top ten take up about 4.6%. Sample: PBMCs. These receptors were obtained from a man younger than 40 in good health and CMV-seronegative.

The chain joins TRBV19 to TRBJ1-6, with a possible D match to TRBD1 (5 bases). With 6 bases removed from V and 7 bases from J, the gap between germline ends came to 19 bases. The germline gives CDR1 LNHDA, CDR2 SQIVND (reference sequence). The CDR3 has 16 residues. The CDR3 DNA reads TGTGCCAGTAGACCCCGGGACTCCTTTTGGAATTCACCCCTCCACTTT. As protein: CASRPRDSFWNSPLHF. Combining the CDR3 with reference TRBV19 and TRBJ1-6 gives the whole variable domain DGGITQSPKYLFRKEGQNVTLSCEQNLNHDAMYWYRQDPGQGLRLIYYSQIVNDFQKGDIAEGYSVSREKKESFPLTVTSAQKNPTAFYLCASRPRDSFWNSPLHFGNGTRLTVT.

J is TRBJ1-2 and V is TRBV10-1, with 7 bases identical to TRBD1. Germline CDR1 and CDR2: WNHNN and SYGVQD (reference sequence). There are 14 residues in the CDR3. V was clipped by 0 bases and J by 6 bases; unmatched bases: 4. CDR3 nucleotide sequence: TGCGCCAGCAGTGAGTCATGGACAGGAGATGGCTACACCTTC. Encoded protein: CASSESWTGDGYTF.

J is TRBJ1-1 and V is TRBV4-2; 8 bases are shared with TRBD1. The CDR3 sequence is 15 residues long. CDR1 LGHNA and CDR2 YNFKEQ come from the germline V gene. V gave up 1 base and J gave up 5 bases; unmatched junction bases: 6. This CDR3 is CASSQGGRGPTEAFF. The CDR3 region has the DNA TGTGCCAGCAGCCAAGGAGGCAGGGGGCCAACTGAAGCTTTCTTT.

This chain links TRBV19 with TRBJ2-5; possibly TRBD1 for D (7 bases). Trimming pared 5 bases from V and 1 base from J, leaving 14 bases between. This CDR3 has 15 amino acids. Germline V lookup: CDR1 LNHDA, CDR2 SQIVND (reference sequence). In DNA, the CDR3 is TGTGCCAGTAGTTATCACAGGGGACTCCAAGAGACCCAGTACTTC. Protein sequence: CASSYHRGLQETQYF.

Worth noting for this clone: Since the CDR3 does not end with the conserved phenylalanine or tryptophan, this likely comes from a read error. The limits of the CDR3 on the DNA are not certain, so only TCRdb's listed CDR3 is given. The CDR3 is CASPRGTGTL. The gene calls are TRBV5-4 and TRBJ1-4; TRBD1 is the table's D call and was not checked against the DNA. The CDR3 length is 10 residues, termini included. Germline loops: CDR1 SGHNT, CDR2 YYREEE (reference sequence).

The chain joins TRBV28 to TRBJ2-3, with 8 bases identical to TRBD1. In germline, CDR1 is MDHEN, CDR2 SYDVKM. The CDR3 is 17 amino acids. V shed 5 bases, J shed 1 base, and the junction held 11 bases outside the gene matches. CDR3 nucleotides: TGTGCCAGCAGTCTCTATTGGACAGGGAAACGCACAGATACGCAGTATTTT. Its protein product is CASSLYWTGKRTDTQYF.

V and J are TRBV30 and TRBJ2-1, with D perhaps matching TRBD2 (5 bases). The CDR3 consists of 16 residues. CDR1 is GTSNPN and CDR2 is SVGIG in the germline V gene (reference sequence). Trimming removed 1 base at V and 3 bases at J, with 16 bases between. The CDR3 nucleotides are TGTGCCTGGAGTGAGGTTAGCGAGGGATTCTACAATGAGCAGTTCTTC. Translated: CAWSEVSEGFYNEQFF.

The J gene is TRBJ2-5, the V gene TRBV11-1; the match to TRBD2 covers 7 bases. Germline CDR1 is SGHAT and CDR2 is FQDESV (reference sequence). The CDR3 is made up of 15 amino acids. Germline trimming cut 1 base from V and 5 bases from J; bases unmatched to any gene: 7. CDR3 region: CASSLEGRASETQYF. The CDR3, as DNA: TGTGCCAGCAGCTTAGAAGGGAGGGCATCGGAGACCCAGTACTTC.

The chain is built from TRBV12-5 and TRBJ1-1; 9 bases align to TRBD1. V was clipped by 5 bases and J by 3 bases; unmatched bases: 4. The CDR3 is made up of 14 amino acids. Per germline, CDR1 LGHNT and CDR2 FRNRAP. The CDR3 coding sequence is TGTGCTAGTGGTCATGACAGGGGGGACACTGAAGCTTTCTTT. Translated, it gives CASGHDRGDTEAFF.

The chain combines TRBV19 with TRBJ1-6, with 7 bases matching TRBD1. Trimming took 5 bases from V and 10 from J; bases not matched to a gene: 8. Germline CDR1 reads LNHDA; CDR2 reads SQIVND (reference sequence). This CDR3 has 14 residues. CDR3 protein: CASSPDRVRSPLHF. The CDR3 DNA reads TGTGCCAGTAGTCCAGACAGGGTCAGATCACCCCTCCACTTT.

This sequence joins TRBV30 and TRBJ1-2; D perhaps matches TRBD1 (5 bases). Germline loops: CDR1 GTSNPN, CDR2 SVGIG (reference sequence). V lost 0 bases and J lost 7, with 9 bases in between. CDR3 length: 12 amino acids. The CDR3: CAWSVGVLGYTF. In DNA, the CDR3 is TGTGCCTGGAGTGTAGGGGTGCTTGGCTACACCTTC.

This sequence joins TRBV10-3 and TRBJ2-3; TRBD1 matches 7 bases. The germline gives CDR1 ENHRY, CDR2 SYGVKD. The CDR3 covers 15 residues. V lost 6 bases and J lost 7; bases outside the gene matches: 13. CDR3 in amino acids: CAISLQGTISYTQYF. For the CDR3, the DNA is TGTGCCATCAGCCTACAGGGGACGATATCTTATACGCAGTATTTT.

The chain carries TRBV4-1 and TRBJ2-3; 10 bases are a match to TRBD1. V shed 2 bases and J 2 bases; nucleotides not matched to a gene: 10. This CDR3 has 18 residues. Germline loops: CDR1 MGHRA, CDR2 YSYEKL. The CDR3 sequence: CASSQRGTGDLATDTQYF. As DNA, the CDR3 is TGCGCCAGCAGCCAAAGAGGGACAGGGGATCTCGCCACAGATACGCAGTATTTT.

This chain links TRBV7-6 with TRBJ2-1; tentatively, D is TRBD2 (6 bases). Germline-derived CDR1 and CDR2 are SGHVS and FNYEAQ. The CDR3 has 18 amino acids. Trimming shortened V by 0 bases and J by 4 bases, and 19 bases separated the two germline ends. CDR3 region: CASSLAPGPSVLYNEQFF. CDR3 DNA: TGTGCCAGCAGCTTAGCTCCTGGGCCTAGCGTGTTGTACAATGAGCAGTTCTTC. The full variable domain, rest sourced from reference TRBV7-6 and TRBJ2-1, is GAGVSQSPRYKVTKRGQDVALRCDPISGHVSLYWYRQALGQGPEFLTYFNYEAQQDKSGLPNDRFSAERPEGSISTLTIQRTEQRDSAMYRCASSLAPGPSVLYNEQFFGPGTRLTVL.

The rearrangement joins TRBV7-2 to TRBJ2-7; tentatively, D is TRBD2 (6 bases). The CDR3 length is 14 residues. The germline CDR1 and CDR2 sequences are SGHTA and FQGNSA. Trimming took 5 bases from V and 2 from J, leaving 13 bases between them. The DNA for the CDR3 is TGTGCCAGCAGCCGGGGCGGGACCCCCTACGAGCAGTACTTC. Its protein product is CASSRGGTPYEQYF. The entire variable domain, with the rest obtained from reference TRBV7-2 and TRBJ2-7, is as follows: GAGVSQSPSNKVTEKGKDVELRCDPISGHTALYWYRQSLGQGLEFLIYFQGNSAPDKSGLPSDRFSAERTGGSVSTLTIQRTQQEDSAVYLCASSRGGTPYEQYFGPGTRLTVT.

Note on this clone: One end of the junction varies from germline; a read error may be responsible. The J gene is TRBJ2-5, the V gene TRBV6-1, with TRBD1 identical over 7 bases. The CDR3 is 13 amino acids. Germline CDR1 is MNHNS and CDR2 is SASEGT. Here the CDR3 reads CASSDRVMNTQYF. Written as DNA, the CDR3 is TGTGCCAGTAGTGACAGGGTAATGAATACCCAGTACTTC.

The chain links TRBV6-1 to TRBJ2-7; 7 bases line up with TRBD1. The CDR3 totals 14 residues. V was pared by 6 bases and J by 5 bases, with 10 bases of the junction left unmatched. Per the germline V gene, CDR1 is MNHNS and CDR2 is SASEGT. The CDR3 DNA reads as TGTGCCAGCAGGAGGGACAGTATAAGCGACGAGCAGTACTTC. It codes for CASRRDSISDEQYF.

CDR3 DNA sequence: TGTGCCAGCAGCGAACAGGGGGCCCTCCGCGAGCAGTACTTC. Amino acid sequence: CASSEQGALREQYF. The rearrangement links TRBV9 to TRBJ2-7, with TRBD1 matching over 9 bases. The ends lost 3 bases at V and 6 bases at J; junction bases unmatched: 7. CDR3 length: 14 amino acids. Germline values: CDR1 SGDLS, CDR2 YYNGEE.

The chain couples TRBV18 to TRBJ2-7; 11 bases map to TRBD2. Germline CDR1 reads KGHSH; CDR2 reads LQKENI. The CDR3 runs 14 residues. J lost 3 bases, V lost 6 bases, and 4 bases had no gene match. CDR3 bases: TGTGCCAGCTCCCCCGGGACTAGCGGCTACGAGCAGTACTTC. Translated, it gives CASSPGTSGYEQYF.

V and J are TRBV19 and TRBJ2-7; 8 positions match TRBD1. CDR3 length: 16 residues. The V gene's germline CDR1 is LNHDA and CDR2 SQIVND (reference sequence). V lost 2 bases and J lost 5; bases outside the gene matches: 11. CDR3 DNA sequence: TGTGCCAGTAGTATAACGGCAGGGGGCCCTTGGGACGAGCAGTACTTC. Amino acids: CASSITAGGPWDEQYF.

J is TRBJ2-2 and V is TRBV19, with 13 nucleotides matching TRBD2. V shed 3 bases and J 5 bases; nucleotides not matched to a gene: 0. In germline, CDR1 is LNHDA, CDR2 SQIVND (reference sequence). The length of the CDR3 is 15 residues. The CDR3 coding sequence is TGTGCCAGTAGTATGGGACTAGCGGGGACCGGGGAGCTGTTTTTT. Translation: CASSMGLAGTGELFF. Full variable domain (rest looked up from reference TRBV19 and TRBJ2-2): DGGITQSPKYLFRKEGQNVTLSCEQNLNHDAMYWYRQDPGQGLRLIYYSQIVNDFQKGDIAEGYSVSREKKESFPLTVTSAQKNPTAFYLCASSMGLAGTGELFFGEGSRLTVL.